This T cell receptor beta chain was captured in a study of blood T cell repertoires in COVID-19. With respect to this clone: One junction end does not reproduce the germline sequence, and a read error may be involved.

There are 13 residues in the CDR3. Germline V gives CDR1 SGHTA, CDR2 FQGNSA. Sequenced by immunoSEQ multiplex PCR; TCRdb stores in-frame clones only, minus some. The sample includes 100,000 to 150,000 clones, 80% to 95% of them seen just once. The sequence was obtained from a man between 45 and 60 years old with COVID-19, enrolled during active disease. Sequencing was done on a sample of peripheral blood. V gene TRBV7-2 combines with J gene TRBJ1-2; unclear D gene. Here the CDR3 reads CASSFRTKYGYTF. In DNA form, the CDR3 reads TGTGCCAGCAGCTTTAGGACTAAATATGGCTACACCTTC. Looking up the rest from reference TRBV7-2 and TRBJ1-2 gives the full variable domain: GAGVSQSPSNKVTEKGKDVELRCDPISGHTALYWYRQSLGQGLEFLIYFQGNSAPDKSGLPSDRFSAERTGGSVSTLTIQRTQQEDSAVYLCASSFRTKYGYTFGSGTRLTVV.